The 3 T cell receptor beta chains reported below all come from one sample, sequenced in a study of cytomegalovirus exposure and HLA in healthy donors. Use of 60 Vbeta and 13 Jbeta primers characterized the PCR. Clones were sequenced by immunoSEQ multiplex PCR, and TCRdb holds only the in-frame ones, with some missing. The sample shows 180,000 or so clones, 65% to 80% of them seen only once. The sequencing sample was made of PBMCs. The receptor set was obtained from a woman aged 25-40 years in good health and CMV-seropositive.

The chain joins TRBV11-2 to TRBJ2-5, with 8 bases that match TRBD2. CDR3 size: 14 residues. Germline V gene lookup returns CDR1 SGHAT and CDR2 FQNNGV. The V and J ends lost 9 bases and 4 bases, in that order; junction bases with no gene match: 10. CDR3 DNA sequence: TGTGCCAGTACGCCGGGACTAGAAGCAGAGACCCAGTACTTC. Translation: CASTPGLEAETQYF.

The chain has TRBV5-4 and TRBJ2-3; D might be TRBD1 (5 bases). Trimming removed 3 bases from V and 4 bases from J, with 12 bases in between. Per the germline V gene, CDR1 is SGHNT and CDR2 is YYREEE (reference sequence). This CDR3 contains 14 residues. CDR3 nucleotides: TGTGCCAGCAGCTCCAGGGATTCAGCAGATACGCAGTATTTT. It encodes CASSSRDSADTQYF.

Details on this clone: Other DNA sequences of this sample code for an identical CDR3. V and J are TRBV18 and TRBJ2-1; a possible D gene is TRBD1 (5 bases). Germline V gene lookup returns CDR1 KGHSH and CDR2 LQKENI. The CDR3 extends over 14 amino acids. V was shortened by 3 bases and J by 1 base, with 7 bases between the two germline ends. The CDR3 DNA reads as TGTGCCAGCTCACCTGGGGCTTCCTACAATGAGCAGTTCTTC. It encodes CASSPGASYNEQFF.